These 16 T cell receptor beta chains share one sample of origin, sequenced in a study of blood T cell repertoires in COVID-19. Method: immunoSEQ multiplex PCR; TCRdb's copy keeps in-frame clones and lacks some. The sample yields about 220,000 clones, 82% seen once. Sequenced sample: peripheral blood. The origin of the receptors is a woman between 70 and 85 years old with COVID-19, enrolled during active disease.

The chain employs TRBV29-1 and TRBJ1-1, with a possible D match to TRBD1 (5 bases). The length of the CDR3 is 12 residues. Germline CDR1 is SQVTM and CDR2 is ANQGSEA. V dropped 2 bases and J dropped 3 bases, with 7 bases sitting between them. Here the CDR3 DNA reads TGCAGCGTTGAACTGACAGACACTGAAGCTTTCTTT. It specifies CSVELTDTEAFF.

The V and J genes are TRBV9 and TRBJ2-5, with TRBD2 as a possible D gene (5 bases). The CDR3 has 13 amino acids. Germline CDR1 SGDLS, CDR2 YYNGEE. V was pared by 3 bases and J by 5 bases, with 11 bases between. Here the CDR3 DNA reads TGTGCCAGCAGCGGCACTAGATCGGAGACCCAGTACTTC. It yields the protein CASSGTRSETQYF.

The gene calls are TRBV28 and TRBJ1-2; 9 bases map to TRBD1. CDR1 and CDR2 (germline): MDHEN, SYDVKM. This CDR3 is built from 15 residues. Trimming took 6 bases from V and 8 from J; bases not matched to a gene: 13. Here the CDR3 reads CASSFSLGQGSGYTF. The CDR3 DNA is TGTGCCAGCAGCTTTTCCCTCGGACAGGGGAGCGGCTACACCTTC.

The DNA for the CDR3 is TGTGCCAGCAGTCGTGTCCCCAACTCTAGCGGGTACTTC. Translated: CASSRVPNSSGYF. The V call is TRBV6-2 or TRBV6-3, the J call TRBJ2-4; TRBD2 aligns across 7 bases. The V and J ends lost 5 bases and 15 bases, in that order; junction bases with no gene match: 13. CDR1 and CDR2 (germline): MNHEY, SVGEGT. There are 13 residues in the CDR3.

V is TRBV9 and J is TRBJ2-1, with a possible D match to TRBD2 (6 bases). Looked up from germline, CDR1 is SGDLS and CDR2 is YYNGEE. The CDR3 contains 13 residues. V lost 0 bases to trimming and J lost 6 bases, with 7 bases between them. The CDR3 DNA sequence: TGTGCCAGCAGCGTAGGGCGGGGCAATGAGCAGTTCTTC. Protein product: CASSVGRGNEQFF.

This rearrangement joins TRBV5-1 to TRBJ1-1, with no clear D. Trimming removed 4 bases from V and 5 bases from J, with 9 bases in between. This CDR3 region has 12 residues. Germline V gives CDR1 SGHRS, CDR2 YFSETQ. The CDR3 DNA follows: TGCGCCAGCAGCATTGCGGGGACTGAAGCTTTCTTT. Translating gives CASSIAGTEAFF.

The chain employs TRBV11-2 and TRBJ2-5; D is unresolved. V shed 0 bases and J shed 7 bases, with 12 bases lying between them. The germline V gene has CDR1 SGHAT and CDR2 FQNNGV. The CDR3 has 14 residues. CDR3 DNA sequence: TGTGCCAGCAGCTTAGATCTTGTTCCAGGGACCCAGTACTTC. It yields the protein CASSLDLVPGTQYF.

The chain is built from TRBV19 and TRBJ2-1; a possible D gene is TRBD2 (6 bases). This CDR3 region has 15 residues. V lost 5 bases and J 4 bases, leaving 15 bases between the germline ends. Germline V lookup: CDR1 LNHDA, CDR2 SQIVND (reference sequence). CDR3 bases: TGTGCCAGTAGTGCCTCTAGCGCCCCTTACAATGAGCAGTTCTTC. As protein: CASSASSAPYNEQFF. The entire variable domain, with the rest obtained from reference TRBV19 and TRBJ2-1, is as follows: DGGITQSPKYLFRKEGQNVTLSCEQNLNHDAMYWYRQDPGQGLRLIYYSQIVNDFQKGDIAEGYSVSREKKESFPLTVTSAQKNPTAFYLCASSASSAPYNEQFFGPGTRLTVL.

As for this clone: The same CDR3 is also encoded by other DNA sequences in this sample. The rearrangement uses TRBV5-1 and TRBJ2-7; weak D call: TRBD2 (6 bases). The CDR3 runs 14 residues. Deletions cut 0 bases from V and 1 base from J, with 8 bases between. CDR1 and CDR2 (germline): SGHRS, YFSETQ. CDR3 sequence reads: CASSLAGGSYEQYF. DNA for the CDR3: TGCGCCAGCAGCTTGGCTGGGGGGTCCTACGAGCAGTACTTC.

The chain joins TRBV3-1 (or the pseudogene TRBV3-2) to TRBJ2-1, with TRBD1 as a possible D gene (6 bases). The CDR3 totals 15 residues. Trimming took 2 bases from V and 1 from J, leaving 9 bases between them. The V gene's germline CDR1 is LGHDT and CDR2 YNNKEL (reference sequence). DNA of the CDR3: TGTGCCAGCAGCCAATCGGACAGATCCTACAATGAGCAGTTCTTC. This encodes CASSQSDRSYNEQFF.

The chain carries TRBV25-1 and TRBJ2-3; tentatively, D is TRBD2 (7 bases). Germline V CDR1 and CDR2: MGHDK, SYGVNS. The CDR3 consists of 11 residues. Trimming took 7 bases from V and 9 from J, leaving 11 bases between them. In DNA, the CDR3 is TGTGCCAGCAACGGGGGGCTCACGCAGTATTTT. The encoded protein is CASNGGLTQYF. The whole variable domain, filled in from reference TRBV25-1 and TRBJ2-3, reads EADIYQTPRYLVIGTGKKITLECSQTMGHDKMYWYQQDPGMELHLIHYSYGVNSTEKGDLSSESTVSRIRTEHFPLTLESARPSHTSQYLCASNGGLTQYFGPGTRLTVL.

This chain joins TRBV11-2 and TRBJ1-1; D gene unclear. The CDR3 runs 13 residues. CDR1 and CDR2 (germline): SGHAT, FQNNGV. The V end lost 5 bases, the J end lost 0 bases, and 7 bases lay between the germline ends. The CDR3 sequence is CASSLIMNTEAFF. CDR3 nucleotides: TGTGCCAGCAGCCTAATAATGAACACTGAAGCTTTCTTT.

This chain joins TRBV7-2 and TRBJ2-1; 11 bases match TRBD2. The V gene end was trimmed by 4 bases and the J gene end by 4 bases; junction bases not matched to a gene: 6. The CDR3 consists of 16 residues. Germline V gene lookup returns CDR1 SGHTA and CDR2 FQGNSA. The CDR3 nucleotides are TGTGCCAGCAGCTCCCTAGCGGGAGGCCTTTACAATGAGCAGTTCTTC. As protein: CASSSLAGGLYNEQFF.

This chain joins TRBV7-2 and TRBJ2-7; 9 nucleotides agree with TRBD1. The trim removed 5 bases at V and 3 bases at J, leaving 11 bases unmatched. The CDR3 contains 16 residues. CDR1 SGHTA and CDR2 FQGNSA come from the germline V gene. CDR3 sequence: CASSPIGTGLSYEQYF. CDR3 bases: TGTGCCAGCAGCCCCATTGGGACAGGGTTAAGCTACGAGCAGTACTTC. Combining the CDR3 with reference TRBV7-2 and TRBJ2-7 gives the whole variable domain GAGVSQSPSNKVTEKGKDVELRCDPISGHTALYWYRQSLGQGLEFLIYFQGNSAPDKSGLPSDRFSAERTGGSVSTLTIQRTQQEDSAVYLCASSPIGTGLSYEQYFGPGTRLTVT.

The chain carries TRBV2 and TRBJ1-5; 8 positions match TRBD1. There are 14 residues in the CDR3. Germline CDR1 is SNHLY and CDR2 is FYNNEI. Losses at the gene ends were 6 bases for V and 2 bases for J; bases not matched to a gene: 3. The CDR3: CASRTGDRNQPQHF. CDR3 DNA: TGTGCCAGCAGGACAGGGGATCGCAATCAGCCCCAGCATTTT.

The chain has TRBV6-6 and TRBJ2-7, with 12 positions matching TRBD2. The CDR3 covers 16 residues. Germline V lookup: CDR1 MNHNY, CDR2 SVGAGI (reference sequence). V lost 4 bases to trimming and J lost 1 base; unmatched junction nucleotides: 5. The CDR3 DNA is TGTGCCAGCAGTTCTAGGACTAGCGGGGTATCCTACGAGCAGTACTTC. Translated: CASSSRTSGVSYEQYF.